The entry below gives a single T cell receptor (beta chain) sequence along with its context. This specimen belongs to a study of T cell changes during pregnancy in multiple sclerosis. V was cut by 6 bases and J by 0 bases, with 15 bases left in between. CDR3 length: 15 residues. Germline V CDR1 and CDR2: MNHEY, SVGAGI. This table comes from immunoSEQ multiplex PCR, and its TCRdb copy is limited to in-frame clones, with some not included. Here the sample spans some 76,000 clones, about nine tenths being singletons. Here the sequenced sample was CD4+ T cells from peripheral blood mononuclear cells, taken after pregnancy. The source of this sequence is a female donor with multiple sclerosis, enrolled in a pregnancy study. This rearrangement joins TRBV6-5 to TRBJ2-7, with TRBD2 as a possible D gene (5 bases). This CDR3 is CASSAPGRSSYEQYF. The CDR3 nucleotides read TGTGCCAGCAGCGCACCGGGAAGGAGCTCCTACGAGCAGTACTTC.